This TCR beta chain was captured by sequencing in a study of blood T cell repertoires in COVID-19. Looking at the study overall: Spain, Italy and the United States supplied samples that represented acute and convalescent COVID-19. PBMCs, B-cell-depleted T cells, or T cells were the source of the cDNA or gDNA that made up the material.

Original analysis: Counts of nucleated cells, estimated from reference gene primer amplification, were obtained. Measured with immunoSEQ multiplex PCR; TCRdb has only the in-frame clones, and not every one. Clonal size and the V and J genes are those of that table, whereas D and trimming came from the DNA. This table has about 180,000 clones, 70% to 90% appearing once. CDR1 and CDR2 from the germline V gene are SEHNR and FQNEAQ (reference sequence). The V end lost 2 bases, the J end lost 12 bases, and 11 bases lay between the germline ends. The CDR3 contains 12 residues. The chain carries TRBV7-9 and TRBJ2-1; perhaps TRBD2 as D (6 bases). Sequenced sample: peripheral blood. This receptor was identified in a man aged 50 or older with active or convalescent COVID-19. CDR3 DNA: TGTGCCAGCAGCTTACTAGCGCCGGTGCAGTTCTTC. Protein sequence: CASSLLAPVQFF.